The next 20 T cell receptor beta chains were all read from a single sample in a study of OX40 agonist ivuxolimab in advanced cancers. The assay was immunoSEQ multiplex PCR, and TCRdb's table has in-frame clones only and misses some. The sample contains 48,000 or so clones, around 87% of which appear only once. The sequencing here drew on CD4+ or CD8+ T cells sorted from blood, taken in a trial of the OX40 agonist ivuxolimab. These receptors all come from an adult with an advanced solid tumor such as melanoma, head and neck, liver or kidney cancer.

The chain couples TRBV5-4 to TRBJ2-7; TRBD1 or TRBD2 may be the D gene (5 bases each). Germline V lookup: CDR1 SGHNT, CDR2 YYREEE (reference sequence). Trimming left V 4 bases short and J 1 base short, with 18 bases between. This CDR3 has 16 residues. The CDR3 is CASSPPGPSASYEQYF. CDR3 DNA: TGTGCCAGCAGCCCTCCGGGGCCCTCCGCGTCCTACGAGCAGTACTTC.

The chain carries TRBV18 and TRBJ2-6, with 8 positions matching TRBD1. Germline CDR1 KGHSH, CDR2 LQKENI. Trimming at V came to 3 bases and at J to 4 bases, leaving 11 bases not matched to a gene. There are 18 residues in the CDR3. CDR3 protein: CASSPGPGGAKGANVLTF. The CDR3 coding sequence is TGTGCCAGCTCACCCGGGCCAGGGGGCGCGAAAGGGGCCAACGTCCTGACTTTC. The variable domain in full, with the rest retrieved from reference TRBV18 and TRBJ2-6, is NAGVMQNPRHLVRRRGQEARLRCSPMKGHSHVYWYRQLPEEGLKFMVYLQKENIIDESGMPKERFSAEFPKEGPSILRIQQVVRGDSAAYFCASSPGPGGAKGANVLTFGAGSRLTVL.

V gene TRBV5-1 combines with J gene TRBJ2-2; no clear D gene. V lost 0 bases to trimming and J lost 5 bases, with 14 bases between them. Per germline, CDR1 SGHRS and CDR2 YFSETQ. The CDR3 runs 16 residues. The CDR3 nucleotides read TGCGCCAGCAGCTTGGAGCCCGGGTGGGTTACCGGGGAGCTGTTTTTT. Translation: CASSLEPGWVTGELFF. Based on the CDR3 plus reference TRBV5-1 and TRBJ2-2, the full variable domain is KAGVTQTPRYLIKTRGQQVTLSCSPISGHRSVSWYQQTPGQGLQFLFEYFSETQRNKGNFPGRFSGRQFSNSRSEMNVSTLELGDSALYLCASSLEPGWVTGELFFGEGSRLTVL.

The table lists this clone with a count of one. The chain joins TRBV18 to TRBJ1-1, with D uncertain. V was clipped by 2 bases and J by 1 base, with 2 bases between them. The CDR3 has 12 residues. Germline lookup yields CDR1 KGHSH and CDR2 LQKENI. CDR3 amino acids: CASSPGNTEAFF. In DNA, the CDR3 is TGTGCCAGCTCACCAGGGAACACTGAAGCTTTCTTT.

V is TRBV27 and J is TRBJ1-3; 7 bases align to TRBD1. V lost 1 base to trimming and J lost 4 bases; unmatched junction nucleotides: 4. The CDR3 runs to 15 residues. In germline, CDR1 is MNHEY, CDR2 SMNVEV (reference sequence). CDR3 DNA: TGTGCCAGCAGTTTATACCGGGACAGCGGAAACACCATATATTTT. Residues: CASSLYRDSGNTIYF.

This clone was seen only a few times. The chain is built from TRBV5-1 and TRBJ2-2; D gene unclear. This CDR3 has 14 residues. Trimming left V 1 base short and J 3 bases short, with 7 bases between. CDR1 SGHRS and CDR2 YFSETQ come from the germline V gene. The CDR3 reads CASSLRWDTGELFF. CDR3 nucleotide sequence: TGCGCCAGCAGCTTGAGATGGGACACCGGGGAGCTGTTTTTT.

The chain has TRBV2 and TRBJ1-2, with D maybe TRBD1 (6 bases). This CDR3 region has 12 residues. Germline CDR1 and CDR2: SNHLY and FYNNEI. V shed 6 bases and J shed 7 bases, with 12 bases lying between them. CDR3 coding DNA: TGTGCCAGCAGGAAGGGAGGGGGTGGCTACACCTTC. It yields the protein CASRKGGGGYTF.

This clone was observed a few times. The chain has TRBV6-5 and TRBJ1-3, with D possibly matching TRBD1 (5 bases). Trimming pared 1 base from V and 4 bases from J, leaving 14 bases between. This CDR3 has 16 residues. Germline V CDR1 and CDR2: MNHEY, SVGAGI. CDR3 residues: CASSYFRDGGGNTIYF. In nucleotides, the CDR3 is TGTGCCAGCAGTTACTTCCGGGACGGCGGGGGAAACACCATATATTTT.

The chain uses TRBV19 and TRBJ2-2, with TRBD2 matching over 11 bases. Losses at the gene ends were 5 bases for V and 2 bases for J; bases not matched to a gene: 7. This CDR3 spans 17 amino acids. Germline assignment: CDR1 LNHDA and CDR2 SQIVND (reference sequence). CDR3 protein: CASSHVAGGPNTGELFF. The CDR3 nucleotides read TGTGCCAGTAGTCATGTAGCGGGAGGGCCTAACACCGGGGAGCTGTTTTTT.

This clone was found once. The chain employs TRBV29-1 and TRBJ2-6; D perhaps matches TRBD2 (5 bases). Trimming took 4 bases from V and 0 from J, leaving 7 bases between them. CDR1 and CDR2 (germline): SQVTM, ANQGSEA. There are 14 residues in the CDR3. CDR3 in amino acids: CSVGENSGANVLTF. The CDR3 coding sequence is TGCAGCGTTGGGGAGAACTCTGGGGCCAACGTCCTGACTTTC.

The rearrangement uses TRBV5-1 and TRBJ2-7; TRBD1 matches at 7 bases. The germline V gene encodes CDR1 SGHRS and CDR2 YFSETQ. After removal of 6 bases from V and 1 base from J, the junction contained 10 bases not matched to a gene. This CDR3 is 15 amino acids long. The CDR3: CASKVGGISSYEQYF. CDR3 in DNA: TGCGCCAGCAAAGTAGGGGGCATCTCTTCCTACGAGCAGTACTTC.

This chain uses TRBV6-4 with TRBJ2-1; 14 bases are shared with TRBD2. The CDR3 spans 17 residues. Germline lookup yields CDR1 MRHNA and CDR2 SNTAGT. V shed 4 bases and J 0 bases; nucleotides not matched to a gene: 2. The CDR3 protein is CASSAGLAGVSYNEQFF. The CDR3 DNA sequence: TGTGCCAGCAGTGCGGGACTAGCGGGGGTCTCCTACAATGAGCAGTTCTTC.

The V gene is TRBV18, the J gene TRBJ1-1; D gene ambiguous. Germline CDR1 and CDR2: KGHSH and LQKENI. The V end lost 3 bases, the J end lost 7 bases, and 12 bases lay between the germline ends. This CDR3 has 13 residues. The CDR3 protein is CASSPTRDIEAFF. CDR3 nucleotides: TGTGCCAGCTCACCTACAAGAGATATTGAAGCTTTCTTT.

This clone was recorded only once. This chain uses TRBV28 with TRBJ2-1; 8 positions match TRBD2. The CDR3 consists of 16 residues. V lost 4 bases, J lost 4 bases, and 9 bases stayed unmatched. Germline V gene data show CDR1 as MDHEN and CDR2 as SYDVKM. As DNA, the CDR3 is TGTGCCAGCAGTTCGTCCTTAGCGGGACTGTACAATGAGCAGTTCTTC. Translating gives CASSSSLAGLYNEQFF.

CDR3 DNA sequence: TGCGCCAGCAGCCCCCACCTCTCGACTAGCGGGGGATGGAATGAGCAGTTCTTC. Residues: CASSPHLSTSGGWNEQFF. This chain links TRBV4-1 with TRBJ2-1; 12 positions agree with TRBD2. The CDR3 runs 18 residues. Germline values: CDR1 MGHRA, CDR2 YSYEKL. The trim removed 4 bases at V and 7 bases at J, leaving 14 bases unmatched.

The chain uses TRBV19 and TRBJ2-2; TRBD1 agrees at 9 bases. Unmatched junction bases numbered 8, after V lost 7 bases and J lost 5 bases. Germline-derived CDR1 and CDR2 are LNHDA and SQIVND (reference sequence). The length of the CDR3 is 15 residues. The CDR3 bases are TGTGCCAGTATCTCTCGAGGGACAGGGACCGGGGAGCTGTTTTTT. Its protein product is CASISRGTGTGELFF. Variable domain in full (rest from reference TRBV19 and TRBJ2-2): DGGITQSPKYLFRKEGQNVTLSCEQNLNHDAMYWYRQDPGQGLRLIYYSQIVNDFQKGDIAEGYSVSREKKESFPLTVTSAQKNPTAFYLCASISRGTGTGELFFGEGSRLTVL.

This rearrangement joins TRBV4-3 to TRBJ2-5; 7 nucleotides align to TRBD2. Germline V gene data show CDR1 as LGHNA and CDR2 as YSLEER. V was clipped by 0 bases and J by 3 bases; unmatched bases: 10. This CDR3 contains 17 residues. The CDR3 region is CASSQEYWDYGEETQYF. DNA of the CDR3: TGCGCCAGCAGCCAAGAATATTGGGACTACGGGGAAGAGACCCAGTACTTC.

The V and J genes are TRBV10-3 and TRBJ2-5, with 8 positions matching TRBD1. The junction had 2 bases not matched to a gene; V was cut back by 5 bases and J by 0 bases. The CDR3 is 14 amino acids. The germline CDR1 and CDR2 sequences are ENHRY and SYGVKD. The chain's CDR3 is CAISSGGHQETQYF. In DNA form, the CDR3 reads TGTGCCATCAGTTCAGGGGGCCACCAAGAGACCCAGTACTTC.

The chain couples TRBV6-6 to TRBJ1-2, with TRBD1 identical over 8 bases. Looked up from germline, CDR1 is MNHNY and CDR2 is SVGAGI (reference sequence). V gave up 6 bases and J gave up 3 bases; unmatched junction bases: 9. The CDR3 length is 15 residues. This chain's CDR3 is CASRETGATHYGYTF. The CDR3 bases are TGTGCCAGCAGGGAGACAGGGGCAACCCACTATGGCTACACCTTC.

This rearrangement joins TRBV7-2 to TRBJ2-2; D remains unclear. CDR1 and CDR2 from the germline V gene are SGHTA and FQGNSA. Trimming removed 6 bases from V and 4 bases from J, with 15 bases in between. This CDR3 region has 15 residues. The CDR3 DNA reads as TGTGCCAGCAGGCTCAACAGTTTGAGCACCGGGGAGCTGTTTTTT. Protein: CASRLNSLSTGELFF.